A selection of T cell receptor beta chains follows, all from one sample in a study of T cells expressing NK-cell markers. TCRdb re-called the 5' RACE reads; one entry per CDR3 protein, DNA not given. This sample's table reports about 260,000 distinct CDR3 sequences. The sequenced sample consisted of blood T cells: a sorted CD56 or NKG2C T cell subset, CD4+ or CD8+ T cells, or bulk PBMC T cells (not recorded which). The receptors originated from a man aged 18-30 years in good health. Both conserved end residues are part of each CDR3.

j_gene: TRBJ1-2; v_gene: TRBV5-1; CDR3aa: CASSLSGSLAYGYTF
j_gene: TRBJ1-1; v_gene: TRBV11-2; CDR3aa: CASSSQGSGTEAFF
j_gene: TRBJ2-5; v_gene: TRBV6-1; CDR3aa: CASSVWDRAQETQYF
j_gene: TRBJ2-7; v_gene: TRBV29-1; CDR3aa: CSVKGQGDEQYF
j_gene: TRBJ2-1; v_gene: TRBV5-1; CDR3aa: CASRLEAHEQFF
j_gene: TRBJ1-2; v_gene: TRBV4-2; CDR3aa: CASSQELEGASGYTF
j_gene: TRBJ2-2; v_gene: TRBV5-1; CDR3aa: CASSLEGGALRELFF
j_gene: TRBJ1-5; v_gene: TRBV12-3/TRBV12-4; CDR3aa: CASSFRGGGLAVSNQPQHF
j_gene: TRBJ2-6; v_gene: TRBV12-3/TRBV12-4; CDR3aa: CASSSVHSGANVLTF
j_gene: TRBJ2-3; v_gene: TRBV12-3/TRBV12-4; CDR3aa: CASNTGWGGTDTQYF
j_gene: TRBJ2-3; v_gene: TRBV2; CDR3aa: CASSEGGHTDTQYF
j_gene: TRBJ2-7; v_gene: TRBV18; CDR3aa: CASSPPNRDRAYEQYF
j_gene: TRBJ2-1; v_gene: TRBV5-1; CDR3aa: CASSLVMGQGYNEQFF
j_gene: TRBJ2-5; v_gene: TRBV5-4; CDR3aa: CASMGGREETQYF
j_gene: TRBJ2-3; v_gene: TRBV12-3/TRBV12-4; CDR3aa: CASSSLAGEVDTQYF
j_gene: TRBJ2-7; v_gene: TRBV10-3; CDR3aa: CAISPGTHEQYF
j_gene: TRBJ2-1; v_gene: TRBV10-2; CDR3aa: CASRQQGKVITDEQFF
j_gene: TRBJ2-5; v_gene: TRBV7-2; CDR3aa: CASSLGTSGWETQYF
j_gene: TRBJ1-2; v_gene: TRBV24-1; CDR3aa: CATSDLRGGRGYTF
j_gene: TRBJ2-3; v_gene: TRBV12-3/TRBV12-4; CDR3aa: CASSFMGGGTDTQYF
j_gene: TRBJ2-1; v_gene: TRBV7-8; CDR3aa: CASSRDHLLYYNEQFF
j_gene: TRBJ2-1; v_gene: TRBV18; CDR3aa: CASSPRAQENEQFF
j_gene: TRBJ2-5; v_gene: TRBV20-1; CDR3aa: CSARGLAGGLETQYF
j_gene: TRBJ1-6; v_gene: TRBV15; CDR3aa: CATSRRTGTGNSPLHF
j_gene: TRBJ1-4; v_gene: TRBV5-6; CDR3aa: CASSLAGQGEEKLFF
j_gene: TRBJ2-1; v_gene: TRBV20-1; CDR3aa: CSAGTSGTRHEQFF
j_gene: TRBJ1-6; v_gene: TRBV2; CDR3aa: CASSAGTGNSPLHF
j_gene: TRBJ2-3; v_gene: TRBV12-3/TRBV12-4; CDR3aa: CASTLGGARDTQYF
j_gene: TRBJ2-1; v_gene: TRBV6-5; CDR3aa: CASSFWTSGRNEQFF
j_gene: TRBJ2-7; v_gene: TRBV4-2; CDR3aa: CASSPPNPTGTRNNYEQYF
j_gene: TRBJ1-2; v_gene: TRBV20-1; CDR3aa: CSARVRYGYTF
j_gene: TRBJ2-1; v_gene: TRBV4-3; CDR3aa: CASSQGISTGGNEQFF
j_gene: TRBJ2-5; v_gene: TRBV20-1; CDR3aa: CSAIAAEPQETQYF
j_gene: TRBJ2-3; v_gene: TRBV6-5; CDR3aa: CASSYIVGITDTQYF
j_gene: TRBJ2-2; v_gene: TRBV7-9; CDR3aa: CASSQLAGPNTGELFF
j_gene: TRBJ2-2; v_gene: TRBV6-2/TRBV6-3; CDR3aa: CASSYSTDTGELFF